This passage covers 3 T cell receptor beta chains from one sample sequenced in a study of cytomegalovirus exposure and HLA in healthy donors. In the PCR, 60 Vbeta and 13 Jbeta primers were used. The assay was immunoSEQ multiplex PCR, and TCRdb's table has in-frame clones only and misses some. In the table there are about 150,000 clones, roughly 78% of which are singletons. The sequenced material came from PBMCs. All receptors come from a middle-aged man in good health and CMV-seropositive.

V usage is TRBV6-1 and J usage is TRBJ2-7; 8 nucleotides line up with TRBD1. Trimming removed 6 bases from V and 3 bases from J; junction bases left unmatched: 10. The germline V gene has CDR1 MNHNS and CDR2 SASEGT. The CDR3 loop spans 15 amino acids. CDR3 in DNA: TGTGCCAGCAGCCTCGCCTCCGGGACAGGCTACGAGCAGTACTTC. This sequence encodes CASSLASGTGYEQYF.

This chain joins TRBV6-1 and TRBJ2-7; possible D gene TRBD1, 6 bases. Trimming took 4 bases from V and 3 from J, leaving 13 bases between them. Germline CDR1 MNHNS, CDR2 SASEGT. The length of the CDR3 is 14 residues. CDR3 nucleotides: TGTGCCAGCAGTGCCCGGGACACTAGCTACGAGCAGTACTTC. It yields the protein CASSARDTSYEQYF.

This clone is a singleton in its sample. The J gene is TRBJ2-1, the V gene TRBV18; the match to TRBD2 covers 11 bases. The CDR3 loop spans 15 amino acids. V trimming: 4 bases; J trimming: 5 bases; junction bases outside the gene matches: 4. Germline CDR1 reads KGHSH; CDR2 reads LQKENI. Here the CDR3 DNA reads TGTGCCAGCTCACAAACTAGCGGGGGTAACAATGAGCAGTTCTTC. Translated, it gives CASSQTSGGNNEQFF.